The clone carrying this T cell receptor (beta chain) has only a few counts. Its antigen remains unknown. TCRdb reprocessed the reads with MiXCR, giving one entry per CDR3 protein. This sample carries some 920,000 distinct CDR3 sequences, about 33% of them seen once, and the ten largest clones take 10% to 15%. Trimming removed 2 bases from V and 6 bases from J, with 11 bases in between. There are 14 residues in the CDR3. Germline CDR1 MGHRA, CDR2 YSYEKL. The data belong to a study of T cell repertoires in cytomegalovirus infection. The receptor was isolated from a human donor in good health (CMV status not recorded). Some clones in this sample may be carry-over from other donors' samples. This sample comprised cultured CD8+ T cells from PBMCs, obtained from culture after CMV antigen stimulation. This chain joins TRBV4-1 and TRBJ1-5; D is perhaps TRBD1 (5 bases). The CDR3 DNA is TGCGCCAGCAGCCAACGACAGCAAGGTCAGCCCCAGCATTTT. This sequence encodes CASSQRQQGQPQHF.